One and the same sample provided the 30 T cell receptor beta chains below, sequenced in a study of T-cell memory formation after mild COVID-19. Each CDR3 protein gets one entry after TCRdb re-called the 5' RACE reads with MiXCR. In the table there are a few hundred thousand distinct CDR3 sequences, roughly a fifth of which are singletons. Sequencing was done on a sample of PBMCs or a T cell subset sorted from them (not recorded which). These receptors originate from a man in his late teens or twenties who had mild COVID-19 (a few samples of this study predate the infection). Cell type and time point are not known.

This sequence joins TRBV18 and TRBJ1-5; 9 bases agree with TRBD1. With 2 bases clipped from V and 5 bases from J, the junction kept 4 bases outside the gene matches. Germline V CDR1 and CDR2: KGHSH, LQKENI. This CDR3 is built from 15 residues. The CDR3 is CASSPGQGMDQPQHF. The CDR3 DNA reads TGTGCCAGCTCACCAGGACAGGGGATGGATCAGCCCCAGCATTTT.

This clonotype has ten or more counts. Here the CDR3 DNA reads TGCGCCAGCAGCTTAAGTCCCGGGCAGTACGAGCAGTACGTC. Translated, it gives CASSLSPGQYEQYV. The chain recombines TRBV5-1 with TRBJ2-7; D not resolved. Deletions cut 2 bases from V and 4 bases from J, with 13 bases between. Germline assignment: CDR1 SGHRS and CDR2 YFSETQ. The CDR3 is 14 amino acids.

The V gene is TRBV9, the J gene TRBJ1-2; D unclear. The ends were cut back, 0 bases at V and 5 bases at J, with 5 bases in the middle. CDR3 length equals 12 residues. Germline CDR1 reads SGDLS; CDR2 reads YYNGEE. The DNA for the CDR3 is TGTGCCAGCAGCGTAGACACGTATGGCTACACCTTC. It specifies CASSVDTYGYTF.

The V call is TRBV7-8, the J call TRBJ1-1; D may be TRBD1 (5 bases). Germline values: CDR1 SGHVS, CDR2 FQNEAQ. The CDR3 spans 14 residues. V dropped 4 bases and J dropped 0 bases, with 9 bases sitting between them. The CDR3 loop reads CASSSQVMNTEAFF. The CDR3 region has the DNA TGTGCCAGCAGCTCACAGGTCATGAACACTGAAGCTTTCTTT.

This clonotype was observed many times. The rearrangement joins TRBV4-3 to TRBJ2-7, with TRBD2 matching 13 bases. Germline CDR1 is LGHNA and CDR2 is YSLEER. V lost 3 bases to trimming and J lost 7 bases; unmatched junction nucleotides: 0. The CDR3 consists of 13 residues. The CDR3 DNA is TGCGCCAGCAGCCAGGGACTAGCGGGGGAGCAGTACTTC. It specifies CASSQGLAGEQYF.

This sequence joins TRBV5-6 and TRBJ2-7; no firm D call. Germline-derived CDR1 and CDR2 are SGHDT and YYEEEE. The CDR3 has 13 amino acids. V was pared by 0 bases and J by 3 bases, with 7 bases between. In DNA form, the CDR3 reads TGTGCCAGCAGCTTGGGGAGCATCTACGAGCAGTACTTC. Its protein product is CASSLGSIYEQYF. Drawing the rest from reference TRBV5-6 and TRBJ2-7, the complete variable domain is DAGVTQSPTHLIKTRGQQVTLRCSPKSGHDTVSWYQQALGQGPQFIFQYYEEEERQRGNFPDRFSGHQFPNYSSELNVNALLLGDSALYLCASSLGSIYEQYFGPGTRLTVT.

The chain links TRBV7-9 to TRBJ2-3; 7 nucleotides agree with TRBD1. Germline CDR1 and CDR2: SEHNR and FQNEAQ (reference sequence). CDR3 length: 16 amino acids. V lost 3 bases to trimming and J lost 2 bases; unmatched junction nucleotides: 8. The CDR3 DNA follows: TGTGCCAGCAGCTTGACTCAGGGGGTTGTCACAGATACGCAGTATTTT. Protein sequence: CASSLTQGVVTDTQYF.

This clonotype was found a few times. The chain uses TRBV12-3 or TRBV12-4 and TRBJ2-4; 8 bases map to TRBD2. The CDR3 sequence is 14 residues long. V dropped 7 bases and J dropped 1; count of bases not matched to a gene: 3. This CDR3 is CASTVAGAKNIQYF. For the CDR3, the DNA is TGTGCCAGCACCGTAGCGGGGGCCAAAAACATTCAGTACTTC.

The chain is built from TRBV10-3 and TRBJ2-7, with TRBD1 matching over 11 bases. The CDR3 sequence is 13 residues long. Germline V lookup: CDR1 ENHRY, CDR2 SYGVKD. The ends lost 7 bases at V and 3 bases at J; junction bases unmatched: 2. Written as DNA, the CDR3 is TGTGCCATCACCGGGACAGGGGGCTACGAGCAGTACTTC. It yields the protein CAITGTGGYEQYF.

This clonotype was counted once. The V call is TRBV5-1, the J call TRBJ1-2; TRBD1 might be the D (5 bases). V lost 4 bases and J lost 6, with 22 bases in between. The V gene's germline CDR1 is SGHRS and CDR2 YFSETQ. The CDR3 runs to 16 residues. The DNA of the CDR3 is TGCGCCAGCAGCCCGAACACAGGCCCAGTGGCGGATGGCTACACCTTC. It is translated as CASSPNTGPVADGYTF.

In its sample, this clonotype was seen a few times. V gene TRBV6-2 or TRBV6-3 combines with J gene TRBJ2-5; a weak D match, TRBD1 (6 bases). This CDR3 is 14 amino acids long. The V end lost 0 bases, the J end lost 7 bases, and 12 bases lay between the germline ends. Germline lookup yields CDR1 MNHEY and CDR2 SVGEGT. CDR3 nucleotides: TGTGCCAGCAGTTACTCCGGGACAACAGGGACCCAGTACTTC. This translates into CASSYSGTTGTQYF.

V and J are TRBV7-8 and TRBJ1-1; tentative D call: TRBD1 (5 bases). The germline gives CDR1 SGHVS, CDR2 FQNEAQ. The CDR3 is 13 amino acids. V dropped 4 bases and J dropped 8 bases, with 14 bases sitting between them. CDR3 protein: CASSSSRDGEAFF. CDR3 sequence (DNA): TGTGCCAGCAGCTCGAGCCGGGACGGCGAAGCTTTCTTT.

The chain is built from TRBV20-1 and TRBJ2-2; no clear D. The CDR3 length is 13 residues. The V end lost 3 bases, the J end lost 2 bases, and 7 bases lay between the germline ends. Looked up from germline, CDR1 is DFQATT and CDR2 is SNEGSKA (reference sequence). This chain's CDR3 is CSARRLNTGELFF. CDR3 sequence (DNA): TGCAGTGCTAGGAGACTCAACACCGGGGAGCTGTTTTTT.

The CDR3, as DNA: TGCGCCAGCAGCTTGGGAAAGAAGCACCTCACCGGGGAGCTGTTTTTT. This codes for CASSLGKKHLTGELFF. The genes are TRBV5-1 and TRBJ2-2; D is undetermined. There are 16 residues in the CDR3. Germline V lookup: CDR1 SGHRS, CDR2 YFSETQ. V dropped 0 bases and J dropped 4 bases, with 13 bases sitting between them.

V is TRBV2 and J is TRBJ1-2, with D maybe TRBD1 (6 bases). Trimming stripped 0 bases from V and 8 bases from J, with 13 bases between. Looked up from germline, CDR1 is SNHLY and CDR2 is FYNNEI. The CDR3 is made up of 14 amino acids. CDR3 sequence reads: CASSEAMLQGGYTF. CDR3 DNA sequence: TGTGCCAGCAGTGAAGCTATGTTACAGGGCGGCTACACCTTC.

The chain combines TRBV7-6 with TRBJ2-2; 7 bases fit TRBD1. The CDR3 has 16 residues. Germline V CDR1 and CDR2: SGHVS, FNYEAQ. The ends lost 5 bases at V and 6 bases at J; junction bases unmatched: 12. This chain's CDR3 is CASSPRQGDAPGELFF. The DNA of the CDR3 is TGTGCCAGCAGCCCACGACAGGGAGACGCCCCCGGGGAGCTGTTTTTT.

In its sample, this clonotype was seen a few times. This chain joins TRBV6-5 and TRBJ2-3; D might be TRBD1 (6 bases). Germline CDR1 reads MNHEY; CDR2 reads SVGAGI. V was cut by 5 bases and J by 4 bases, with 19 bases left in between. The CDR3 is 16 amino acids. As DNA, the CDR3 is TGTGCCAGCAGTCGACCCGACAGGTTCGGCCCAGATACGCAGTATTTT. This codes for CASSRPDRFGPDTQYF.

The table lists this clonotype with many counts. This chain connects TRBV24-1 to TRBJ2-5; 8 bases map to TRBD2. CDR1 is KGHDR and CDR2 is SFDVKD in the germline V gene. This CDR3 region has 15 residues. Trimming removed 2 bases from V and 5 bases from J; junction bases left unmatched: 6. This CDR3 reads CATSDSAGGGETQYF. The CDR3 nucleotides read TGTGCCACCAGTGATTCCGCGGGCGGGGGGGAGACCCAGTACTTC.

The chain couples TRBV4-3 to TRBJ1-6, with D possibly TRBD1 on 5 matching bases. CDR3 size: 14 residues. V was cut by 0 bases and J by 10 bases, with 10 bases left in between. Germline values: CDR1 LGHNA, CDR2 YSLEER. CDR3 coding DNA: TGCGCCAGCAGCCAAGATCAGGGATGGTCACCCCTCCACTTT. Translation gives CASSQDQGWSPLHF.

The genes are TRBV7-6 and TRBJ2-5; maybe TRBD2 (5 bases). Trimming cost V 0 bases and J 4 bases, with 9 bases left between them. CDR1 SGHVS and CDR2 FNYEAQ come from the germline V gene. The CDR3 has 14 amino acids. In DNA form, the CDR3 reads TGTGCCAGCAGCTTAGCGTCAGAGGGAGAGACCCAGTACTTC. Amino acids: CASSLASEGETQYF.

Regarding this clonotype: This sequence may be a read error, since a much larger clone differs from it by one base. CDR3 nucleotides: TGTGCCAGCTCACCACTCTATAGCAATCAGCCCCAGCATTTT. It codes for CASSPLYSNQPQHF. The V call is TRBV18, the J call TRBJ1-5; no reliable D call. The CDR3 is 14 amino acids. Deletions cut 1 base from V and 0 bases from J, with 4 bases between. Germline CDR1 is KGHSH and CDR2 is LQKENI.

This clonotype has a handful of counts. The chain recombines TRBV5-1 with TRBJ2-5, with D perhaps TRBD1 or TRBD2 (7 bases each). Trimming shortened V by 0 bases and J by 3 bases, and 15 bases separated the two germline ends. CDR1 SGHRS and CDR2 YFSETQ come from the germline V gene. The CDR3 is 16 amino acids. In DNA form, the CDR3 reads TGCGCCAGCAGCTTGGTCGGGGGGACAGTTGAAGAGACCCAGTACTTC. It codes for CASSLVGGTVEETQYF.

V and J are TRBV6-6 and TRBJ2-5, with 12 bases aligning to TRBD2. Trimming cost V 4 bases and J 5 bases; bases outside gene matches: 5. Germline loops: CDR1 MNHNY, CDR2 SVGAGI (reference sequence). The CDR3 contains 15 residues. The CDR3 DNA sequence: TGTGCCAGCAGTTGGCCTAGCGGGGGGGCTGAGACCCAGTACTTC. Amino acids: CASSWPSGGAETQYF.

There are a few counts of this clonotype. The chain joins TRBV5-1 to TRBJ2-7, with TRBD2 as a possible D gene (6 bases). Between the trimmed V and J ends, which lost 5 bases and 2 bases, there was a span of 14 bases. Per germline, CDR1 SGHRS and CDR2 YFSETQ. The CDR3 consists of 14 residues. The CDR3 nucleotides are TGCGCCAGCAGGTCGGGGGACGGACCCTACGAGCAGTACTTC. Protein: CASRSGDGPYEQYF.

Only a few counts were recorded for this clonotype. This sequence joins TRBV10-3 and TRBJ2-3; TRBD1 agrees at 10 bases. CDR1 ENHRY and CDR2 SYGVKD come from the germline V gene. CDR3 length equals 15 residues. The ends lost 2 bases at V and 1 base at J; junction bases unmatched: 0. The CDR3 sequence: CAISEGTGGTDTQYF. The DNA for the CDR3 is TGTGCCATCAGTGAGGGGACAGGGGGCACAGATACGCAGTATTTT.

The table lists this clonotype with a few counts. The rearrangement links TRBV6-5 to TRBJ1-1; D not certain. Germline CDR1 reads MNHEY; CDR2 reads SVGAGI. The CDR3 is 12 residues long. V gave up 10 bases and J gave up 4 bases, with 13 bases separating them. The CDR3 protein is CATRRAGTEAFF. As DNA, the CDR3 is TGTGCCACCAGACGGGCTGGCACTGAAGCTTTCTTT.

The rearrangement links TRBV7-2 to TRBJ1-5, with 9 nucleotides matching TRBD1. The V gene's germline CDR1 is SGHTA and CDR2 FQGNSA. The CDR3 spans 13 residues. Losses at the gene ends were 1 base for V and 11 bases for J; bases not matched to a gene: 3. Written as DNA, the CDR3 is TGTGCCAGCAGCTTAGGCAGGGACAGGGCCCAGCATTTT. The encoded protein is CASSLGRDRAQHF.

The CDR3 nucleotides read TGTGCCAGCTCCCGGGGACAGCCAACTAATGAAAAACTGTTTTTT. It encodes CASSRGQPTNEKLFF. The rearrangement joins TRBV18 to TRBJ1-4, with 7 bases matching TRBD1. The length of the CDR3 is 15 residues. Trimming removed 6 bases from V and 0 bases from J; junction bases left unmatched: 4. The V gene's germline CDR1 is KGHSH and CDR2 LQKENI.

The table lists this clonotype with a few counts. The chain carries TRBV29-1 and TRBJ2-5; D is unresolved. Looked up from germline, CDR1 is SQVTM and CDR2 is ANQGSEA. This CDR3 spans 12 amino acids. Trimming shortened V by 6 bases and J by 4 bases, and 12 bases separated the two germline ends. The CDR3 protein is CSVMSPGETQYF. Written as DNA, the CDR3 is TGCAGCGTGATGAGCCCGGGAGAGACCCAGTACTTC.

The V gene is TRBV7-2, the J gene TRBJ1-5; D uncertain. V dropped 3 bases and J dropped 7 bases, with 10 bases sitting between them. Per germline, CDR1 SGHTA and CDR2 FQGNSA. The length of the CDR3 is 13 residues. The CDR3 reads CASSFEGWQPQHF. The CDR3 DNA sequence: TGTGCCAGCAGCTTCGAGGGTTGGCAGCCCCAGCATTTT.